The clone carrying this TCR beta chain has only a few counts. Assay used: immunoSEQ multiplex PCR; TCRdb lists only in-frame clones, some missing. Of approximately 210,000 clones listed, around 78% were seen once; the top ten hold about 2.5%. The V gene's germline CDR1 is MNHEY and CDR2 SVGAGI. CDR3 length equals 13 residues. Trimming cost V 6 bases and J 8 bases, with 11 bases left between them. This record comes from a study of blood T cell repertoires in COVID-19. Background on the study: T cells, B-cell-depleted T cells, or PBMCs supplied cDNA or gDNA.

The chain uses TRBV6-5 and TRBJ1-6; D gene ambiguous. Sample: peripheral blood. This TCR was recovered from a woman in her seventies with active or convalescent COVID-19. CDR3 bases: TGTGCCAGCAGCGGCCTCCGGGATTCACCCCTCCACTTT. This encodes CASSGLRDSPLHF.